Each of the 21 T cell receptor beta chains below was sequenced from the same sample in a study of blood T cell repertoires in COVID-19 (dated by TCRdb to about 2020). The library came from the immunoSEQ multiplex PCR assay. TCRdb retrieved this table from immuneACCESS and kept in-frame rearrangements only. Not all clones are present; in checked studies, unresolved V genes account for under half, and no reason is known for the remainder. This sample comprises about 440,000 clones, about nine tenths of them detected only once. The top ten clones comprise about 12% of the sample. Specimen: peripheral blood. These receptors were taken from a woman in her forties or fifties with COVID-19, enrolled during active disease.

V usage is TRBV6-6 and J usage is TRBJ1-1; D is uncertain. The CDR3 contains 13 residues. Germline V gene lookup returns CDR1 MNHNY and CDR2 SVGAGI (reference sequence). With 4 bases removed from V and 1 base from J, the gap between germline ends came to 7 bases. Here the CDR3 reads CASSFSGNTEAFF. CDR3 sequence (DNA): TGTGCCAGCAGTTTTTCGGGGAACACTGAAGCTTTCTTT.

J is TRBJ1-5 and V is TRBV6-6; 7 positions agree with TRBD1. CDR3 length: 16 amino acids. V was clipped by 7 bases and J by 6 bases; unmatched bases: 15. The germline V gene encodes CDR1 MNHNY and CDR2 SVGAGI (reference sequence). CDR3 protein: CASTRLRDSSIQPQHF. The DNA for the CDR3 is TGTGCCAGCACCCGGCTGCGGGACAGTTCTATTCAGCCCCAGCATTTT.

This chain connects TRBV4-1 to TRBJ2-7; D perhaps matches TRBD1 (6 bases). CDR3 length: 14 amino acids. The germline CDR1 and CDR2 sequences are MGHRA and YSYEKL. Trimming stripped 4 bases from V and 2 bases from J, with 12 bases between. The CDR3 bases are TGCGCCAGCAGCCCAGGGGATGCAACCTACGAGCAGTACTTC. This translates into CASSPGDATYEQYF.

The CDR3 protein is CASSYGTGNTEAFF. As DNA, the CDR3 is TGCGCCAGCAGCTACGGGACAGGGAACACTGAAGCTTTCTTT. The V gene is TRBV5-1, the J gene TRBJ1-1, with 8 bases identical to TRBD1. Germline V lookup: CDR1 SGHRS, CDR2 YFSETQ. This CDR3 spans 14 amino acids. V lost 3 bases, J lost 1 base, and 2 bases stayed unmatched.

The chain has TRBV25-1 and TRBJ2-3, with D perhaps TRBD1 (6 bases). V lost 9 bases and J lost 2, with 9 bases in between. This CDR3 region has 12 residues. The germline V gene encodes CDR1 MGHDK and CDR2 SYGVNS. CDR3 nucleotide sequence: TGTGCCAGTGGACAGTTCACAGATACGCAGTATTTT. Protein product: CASGQFTDTQYF.

Regarding this clone: The sample carries other DNA sequences with the same CDR3. This chain links TRBV27 with TRBJ1-1; no definite D call. This CDR3 is built from 14 residues. Trimming left V 2 bases short and J 0 bases short, with 7 bases between. The germline CDR1 and CDR2 sequences are MNHEY and SMNVEV (reference sequence). The CDR3 sequence is CASSLGQMNTEAFF. The CDR3 region has the DNA TGTGCCAGCAGTTTAGGGCAGATGAACACTGAAGCTTTCTTT.

The CDR3 DNA follows: TGTGCCACCAGTGATCGCCCTATGGACAGGGGGCCCTACAATGAGCAGTTCTTC. Translating it yields CATSDRPMDRGPYNEQFF. This sequence joins TRBV24-1 and TRBJ2-1, with 11 nucleotides matching TRBD1. With V trimmed by 3 bases and J by 2 bases, 8 bases remained unmatched. Germline CDR1 and CDR2: KGHDR and SFDVKD. The CDR3 covers 18 residues.

The chain recombines TRBV2 with TRBJ2-3; possibly TRBD2 for D (6 bases). Germline lookup yields CDR1 SNHLY and CDR2 FYNNEI. This CDR3 is 13 amino acids long. V gave up 4 bases and J gave up 6 bases, with 11 bases separating them. CDR3 loop: CASSARGGDTQYF. CDR3 bases: TGTGCCAGCAGTGCCCGTGGGGGGGATACGCAGTATTTT.

V gene TRBV5-1 combines with J gene TRBJ1-2; the D is unclear. V lost 6 bases, J lost 4 bases, and 13 bases lay in between. CDR3 length: 13 amino acids. The germline V gene has CDR1 SGHRS and CDR2 YFSETQ. The CDR3 loop reads CASTPNGGYGYTF. CDR3 DNA: TGCGCCAGCACCCCTAACGGAGGCTATGGCTACACCTTC.

V usage is TRBV19 and J usage is TRBJ1-6, with 7 bases aligning to TRBD1. With 4 bases clipped from V and 7 bases from J, the junction kept 7 bases outside the gene matches. The germline gives CDR1 LNHDA, CDR2 SQIVND (reference sequence). CDR3 length equals 15 residues. The CDR3 DNA is TGTGCCAGTAGTACCAGACAGGGTGGCAATTCACCCCTCCACTTT. Amino acids: CASSTRQGGNSPLHF.

In this sample, this clone turned up once. The chain couples TRBV30 to TRBJ2-3; D unresolved. Per germline, CDR1 GTSNPN and CDR2 SVGIG (reference sequence). V shed 7 bases and J shed 4 bases, with 9 bases lying between them. The length of the CDR3 is 11 residues. Here the CDR3 DNA reads TGTGCCTTTGGGCGTCCAGATACGCAGTATTTT. It specifies CAFGRPDTQYF.

In its sample, this clone was seen a few times. CDR3: CAWDTGDVKNIQYF. In DNA, the CDR3 is TGTGCCTGGGACACAGGGGACGTTAAAAACATTCAGTACTTC. J is TRBJ2-4 and V is TRBV30; 7 nucleotides agree with TRBD1. The CDR3 is 14 residues long. CDR1 GTSNPN and CDR2 SVGIG come from the germline V gene (reference sequence). Trimming at V came to 5 bases and at J to 4 bases, leaving 8 bases not matched to a gene. Filled out from reference TRBV30 and TRBJ2-4, the complete variable domain reads SQTIHQWPATLVQPVGSPLSLECTVEGTSNPNLYWYRQAAGRGLQLLFYSVGIGQISSEVPQNLSASRPQDRQFILSSKKLLLSDSGFYLCAWDTGDVKNIQYFGAGTRLSVL.

This clone was observed a single time. The V gene is TRBV2, the J gene TRBJ2-1; tentative D call: TRBD2 (6 bases). This CDR3 is 14 amino acids long. The germline gives CDR1 SNHLY, CDR2 FYNNEI. The V and J ends lost 4 bases and 3 bases respectively, with 10 bases between them. DNA of the CDR3: TGTGCCAGCAGTGGACTAGGGAGCTACAATGAGCAGTTCTTC. Translating gives CASSGLGSYNEQFF.

Regarding this clone: Additional DNA sequences in this sample encode the identical CDR3. The CDR3 is CASSSRTVNTEAFF. DNA for the CDR3: TGCGCCAGCAGCTCCCGGACAGTCAACACTGAAGCTTTCTTT. The rearrangement uses TRBV5-1 and TRBJ1-1; tentative D call: TRBD1 (6 bases). Germline V gives CDR1 SGHRS, CDR2 YFSETQ. V was clipped by 3 bases and J by 2 bases, with 11 bases between them. This CDR3 comprises 14 residues.

The V and J genes are TRBV4-1 and TRBJ1-4, with D maybe TRBD1 (6 bases). V was clipped by 0 bases and J by 5 bases, with 10 bases between them. The CDR3 totals 15 residues. Germline-derived CDR1 and CDR2 are MGHRA and YSYEKL. DNA for the CDR3: TGCGCCAGCAGCCAAGAGGACAGATTGAATGAAAAACTGTTTTTT. It yields the protein CASSQEDRLNEKLFF.

The chain has TRBV2 and TRBJ2-5; D remains ambiguous. This CDR3 is built from 12 residues. Trimming shortened V by 5 bases and J by 3 bases, and 7 bases separated the two germline ends. Germline V lookup: CDR1 SNHLY, CDR2 FYNNEI. The CDR3 region is CASSFLEETQYF. The CDR3 nucleotides are TGTGCCAGCAGTTTTCTAGAAGAGACCCAGTACTTC.

This clone showed up many times. V usage is TRBV5-1 and J usage is TRBJ1-6; D remains ambiguous. Trimming shortened V by 4 bases and J by 7 bases, and 18 bases separated the two germline ends. This CDR3 is built from 16 residues. Germline CDR1 reads SGHRS; CDR2 reads YFSETQ. CDR3 sequence reads: CASSAARGNANSPLHF. The CDR3 DNA reads TGCGCCAGCAGCGCCGCTAGAGGGAATGCCAATTCACCCCTCCACTTT.

V usage is TRBV30 and J usage is TRBJ1-6; D is uncertain. The germline V gene encodes CDR1 GTSNPN and CDR2 SVGIG (reference sequence). V lost 3 bases and J lost 7, with 7 bases in between. The CDR3 is 12 residues long. The CDR3 coding sequence is TGTGCCTGGAGACGGGAAAATTCACCCCTCCACTTT. As protein: CAWRRENSPLHF.

There are a few counts of this clone. The V and J genes are TRBV28 and TRBJ1-1; 9 bases fit TRBD1. Germline CDR1 reads MDHEN; CDR2 reads SYDVKM. The V gene end was trimmed by 6 bases and the J gene end by 4 bases; junction bases not matched to a gene: 6. The CDR3 totals 14 residues. The DNA of the CDR3 is TGTGCCAGCAGCCCGGGACAGGGCCCCACTGAAGCTTTCTTT. Its translation: CASSPGQGPTEAFF.

This clone was seen a single time. The genes are TRBV6-1 and TRBJ1-1, with D tentatively TRBD1 (6 bases). CDR3 size: 14 residues. Germline loops: CDR1 MNHNS, CDR2 SASEGT. V was trimmed by 0 bases and J by 6 bases, leaving 11 bases between them. CDR3 in DNA: TGTGCCAGCAGTGAAGCCCCTGGACAGCCTGAAGCTTTCTTT. Translation gives CASSEAPGQPEAFF.

For the CDR3, the DNA is TGTGCCAGTAACCAGGCCTACGAGCAGTACTTC. Protein: CASNQAYEQYF. The J gene is TRBJ2-7, the V gene TRBV2; D not resolved. The CDR3 has 11 amino acids. V was cut by 9 bases and J by 2 bases, with 8 bases left in between. Germline assignment: CDR1 SNHLY and CDR2 FYNNEI.